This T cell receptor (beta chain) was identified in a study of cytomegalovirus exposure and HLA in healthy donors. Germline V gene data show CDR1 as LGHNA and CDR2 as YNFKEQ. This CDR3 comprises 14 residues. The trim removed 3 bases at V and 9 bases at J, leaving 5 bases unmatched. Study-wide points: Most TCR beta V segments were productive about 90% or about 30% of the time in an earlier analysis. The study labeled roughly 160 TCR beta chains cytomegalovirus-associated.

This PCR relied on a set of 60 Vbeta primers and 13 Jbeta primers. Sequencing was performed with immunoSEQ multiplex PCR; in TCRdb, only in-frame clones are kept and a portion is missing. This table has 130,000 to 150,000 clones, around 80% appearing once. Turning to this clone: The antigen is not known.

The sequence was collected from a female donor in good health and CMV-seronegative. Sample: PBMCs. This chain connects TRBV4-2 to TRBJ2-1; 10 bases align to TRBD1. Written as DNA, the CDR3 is TGTGCCAGCAGCCAGGGACAGGGGAGGACTGAGCAGTTCTTC. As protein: CASSQGQGRTEQFF.